What follows is one TCR beta chain and its context. The antigen remains unidentified. Other DNA sequences in this specimen translate into the identical CDR3. Germline V lookup: CDR1 LGHNA, CDR2 YNFKEQ. V shed 1 base and J shed 5 bases, with 8 bases lying between them. CDR3 length equals 13 residues. Clones were sequenced by immunoSEQ multiplex PCR, and TCRdb holds only the in-frame ones, with some missing. Counted here are about 2.4 million clones, 93% occurring once; the ten biggest clones make up 0.36%. This entry is derived from a study of shared clonotypes between healthy human individuals. Study-level information: Three CD4 naive, three CD4 memory, two CD8 naive and one CD8 memory plate were used per donor. Broader study findings: Naive CD4 clonotypes were shared across several donors at about 5.3%.

There were no recent acute infections or vaccinations among the donors, who were healthy HIV-negative adults. The source of this sequence is a young man in good health. Some clones in this sample may be carry-over from other donors' samples. Sequenced sample: naive CD4+ T cells from PBMCs. Subset given: CD45RA+ positively selected. The chain combines TRBV4-2 with TRBJ2-5; possible D gene TRBD1, 5 bases. CDR3 in amino acids: CASSQGQQETQYF. CDR3 in DNA: TGTGCCAGCAGCCAAGGACAGCAGGAGACCCAGTACTTC.